This TCR beta chain was found in a study of OX40 agonist ivuxolimab in advanced cancers. Across the study: All patients had ivuxolimab intravenously every 2 weeks at 0.01 to 10 mg/kg. Hepatocellular carcinoma, melanoma, renal cell or head and neck cancer affected the dose-escalation patients. General study points: Also present in some nonresponders was a low level of normalized T-cell clonal expansion.

Generated by immunoSEQ multiplex PCR, the TCRdb table keeps only in-frame clones and is missing some. This table holds about 40,000 clones, around 88% found once. On this clone itself: Its antigen is still unknown.

In germline, CDR1 is LNHNV, CDR2 YYDKDF (reference sequence). Between the trimmed V and J ends, which lost 4 bases and 5 bases, there was a span of 14 bases. The CDR3 runs 14 residues. The V and J genes are TRBV15 and TRBJ1-1; possible D gene TRBD1, 6 bases. The specimen was CD4+ or CD8+ T cells sorted from blood, collected in a trial of the OX40 agonist ivuxolimab. This clonotype was obtained from an adult with an advanced solid tumor such as melanoma, head and neck, liver or kidney cancer. The CDR3 loop is CATSNRQEWTEAFF. The DNA for the CDR3 is TGTGCCACCAGCAATCGACAGGAGTGGACTGAAGCTTTCTTT. The full variable domain, rest sourced from reference TRBV15 and TRBJ1-1, is DAMVIQNPRYQVTQFGKPVTLSCSQTLNHNVMYWYQQKSSQAPKLLFHYYDKDFNNEADTPDNFQSRRPNTSFCFLDIRSPGLGDTAMYLCATSNRQEWTEAFFGQGTRLTVV.